These 22 T cell receptor beta chains were all obtained from the same sample, sequenced in a study of response to subunit inactivated influenza vaccine. TCRdb re-called the RT-PCR reads through MiXCR, storing one row per CDR3 protein. Seen here are 500,000 to 750,000 distinct CDR3 sequences, 14% observed once, and the top ten hold around 10%. The sample in question was PBMCs from blood, obtained approximately 13 days after vaccination. Every receptor here comes from a man in his forties or fifties who received an inactivated influenza vaccine.

The V call is TRBV6-2 or TRBV6-3, the J call TRBJ2-2; D possibly corresponds to TRBD1 (5 bases). This CDR3 has 14 amino acids. The V end lost 6 bases, the J end lost 6 bases, and 14 bases lay between the germline ends. Germline values: CDR1 MNHEY, CDR2 SVGEGT. In DNA form, the CDR3 reads TGTGCCAGCAGACGCCAGGGTTCAGCCGGGGAGCTGTTTTTT. This codes for CASRRQGSAGELFF.

V gene TRBV5-1 combines with J gene TRBJ2-5; possibly TRBD1 for D (6 bases). Germline CDR1 reads SGHRS; CDR2 reads YFSETQ. The V end was cut by 0 bases, the J end by 5 bases, with 14 bases between. The CDR3 loop spans 15 amino acids. Written as DNA, the CDR3 is TGCGCCAGCAGCTTGGCCCCGGGACAACCCGAGACCCAGTACTTC. Translation gives CASSLAPGQPETQYF.

This clonotype was found a few times. The CDR3 sequence is CASSLVGRLAAEKLFF. The DNA of the CDR3 is TGTGCCAGCAGCTTAGTGGGCAGGCTGGCCGCGGAAAAACTGTTTTTT. The chain carries TRBV7-9 and TRBJ1-4; D gene uncertain. Trimming left V 1 base short and J 8 bases short, with 17 bases between. This CDR3 spans 16 amino acids. Germline CDR1 and CDR2: SEHNR and FQNEAQ (reference sequence). Complete variable domain (other parts from reference TRBV7-9 and TRBJ1-4): DTGVSQNPRHKITKRGQNVTFRCDPISEHNRLYWYRQTLGQGPEFLTYFQNEAQLEKSRLLSDRFSAERPKGSFSTLEIQRTEQGDSAMYLCASSLVGRLAAEKLFFGSGTQLSVL.

V gene TRBV7-6 combines with J gene TRBJ2-3; D gene uncertain. The CDR3 is 14 residues long. Looked up from germline, CDR1 is SGHVS and CDR2 is FNYEAQ. V dropped 4 bases and J dropped 1 base, with 9 bases sitting between them. CDR3 sequence: CASSYNTRTDTQYF. In DNA form, the CDR3 reads TGTGCCAGCAGCTATAACACCCGCACAGATACGCAGTATTTT. Together with reference TRBV7-6 and TRBJ2-3, the CDR3 gives the full variable domain: GAGVSQSPRYKVTKRGQDVALRCDPISGHVSLYWYRQALGQGPEFLTYFNYEAQQDKSGLPNDRFSAERPEGSISTLTIQRTEQRDSAMYRCASSYNTRTDTQYFGPGTRLTVL.

The table lists this clonotype with a few counts. The V gene is TRBV7-9, the J gene TRBJ1-5; 11 bases align to TRBD1. The junction had 8 bases not matched to a gene; V was cut back by 5 bases and J by 5 bases. This CDR3 is 16 amino acids long. Germline assignment: CDR1 SEHNR and CDR2 FQNEAQ (reference sequence). The CDR3 DNA sequence: TGTGCCAGCAGCACAAATGGACAGGGGGCCTATCAGCCCCAGCATTTT. Amino acid sequence: CASSTNGQGAYQPQHF.

This clonotype was recorded a few times. V usage is TRBV11-2 and J usage is TRBJ2-5; D remains unclear. V lost 4 bases and J lost 0, with 12 bases in between. The CDR3 covers 15 residues. The germline gives CDR1 SGHAT, CDR2 FQNNGV. This CDR3 is CASSSPLFYQETQYF. In DNA, the CDR3 is TGTGCCAGCAGCTCCCCCCTATTCTACCAAGAGACCCAGTACTTC.

This clonotype has only a few counts. The chain couples TRBV6-5 to TRBJ2-3; D is ambiguous. This CDR3 has 13 residues. Per germline, CDR1 MNHEY and CDR2 SVGAGI. V was pared by 3 bases and J by 3 bases, with 7 bases between. The chain's CDR3 is CASSYSPTDTQYF. As DNA, the CDR3 is TGTGCCAGCAGTTATTCGCCGACAGATACGCAGTATTTT.

V gene TRBV12-3 or TRBV12-4 combines with J gene TRBJ2-7; D is perhaps TRBD2 (7 bases). Trimming stripped 6 bases from V and 6 bases from J, with 15 bases between. This CDR3 is 13 amino acids long. As DNA, the CDR3 is TGTGCCAGCAGAAGGGGGGGCCTAGGCGAGCAGTACTTC. It translates to CASRRGGLGEQYF.

This clonotype has a handful of counts. The rearrangement joins TRBV7-2 to TRBJ2-2; D not resolved. There are 14 residues in the CDR3. With 7 bases removed from V and 2 bases from J, the gap between germline ends came to 11 bases. Germline V gene data show CDR1 as SGHTA and CDR2 as FQGNSA. CDR3 nucleotides: TGTGCCAGCAAGGTTGGCAGAAACACCGGGGAGCTGTTTTTT. Its translation is CASKVGRNTGELFF.

The chain is built from TRBV30 and TRBJ2-7; D possibly corresponds to TRBD1 (5 bases). Trimming shortened V by 2 bases and J by 1 base, and 9 bases separated the two germline ends. The length of the CDR3 is 13 residues. Germline CDR1 and CDR2: GTSNPN and SVGIG (reference sequence). CDR3: CAWSRGSSYEQYF. Written as DNA, the CDR3 is TGTGCCTGGAGTAGGGGCAGTTCCTACGAGCAGTACTTC.

The table lists this clonotype with a count of one. The genes are TRBV10-3 and TRBJ2-7; 10 bases agree with TRBD2. V lost 3 bases, J lost 2 bases, and 10 bases stayed unmatched. CDR1 ENHRY and CDR2 SYGVKD come from the germline V gene. The CDR3 length is 17 residues. The CDR3 bases are TGTGCCATCAGTGATACCGGGACTAGCGCGGGGACCTACGAGCAGTACTTC. Translating it yields CAISDTGTSAGTYEQYF.

Details on this clonotype: Compared with germline, one end of the junction differs, possibly owing to a read error. The chain couples TRBV7-7 to TRBJ2-5; no clear D gene. CDR1 and CDR2 (germline): SSHAT, FNYEAQ (reference sequence). The CDR3 contains 13 residues. DNA of the CDR3: TGTGCTAGCAGCTTGGCCCCCCAAGAGACCCAGTACTTC. Its translation: CASSLAPQETQYF.

For this clonotype: Sequence at one end of the junction differs from germline and may be a read error. This chain uses TRBV12-3 or TRBV12-4 with TRBJ2-3; the D gene is possibly TRBD1 (5 bases). The length of the CDR3 is 16 residues. The CDR3 DNA reads TGTGCCGGCAGTTTAGGGGCTACCGGGAGCACAGATACGCAGTATTTT. As protein: CAGSLGATGSTDTQYF.

This clonotype came up a few times. The chain couples TRBV4-3 to TRBJ2-4, with D perhaps matching TRBD1 (6 bases). Germline lookup yields CDR1 LGHNA and CDR2 YSLEER. The CDR3 is made up of 15 amino acids. The V and J ends lost 0 bases and 4 bases respectively, with 10 bases between them. The CDR3 here is CASSQDGQGKNIQYF. The CDR3 nucleotides are TGCGCCAGCAGCCAAGATGGCCAGGGGAAAAACATTCAGTACTTC.

In this sample, this clonotype turned up a few times. The chain carries TRBV20-1 and TRBJ2-7; D is undetermined. Germline V CDR1 and CDR2: DFQATT, SNEGSKA (reference sequence). This CDR3 has 13 residues. Trimming stripped 2 bases from V and 2 bases from J, with 10 bases between. The CDR3 region is CSARTAWTYEQYF. The DNA of the CDR3 is TGCAGTGCTAGAACGGCATGGACCTACGAGCAGTACTTC.

The chain combines TRBV5-1 with TRBJ2-7; D is perhaps TRBD1 (7 bases). The CDR3 covers 15 residues. Germline assignment: CDR1 SGHRS and CDR2 YFSETQ. Trimming shortened V by 4 bases and J by 2 bases, and 16 bases separated the two germline ends. CDR3 in DNA: TGCGCCAGCAGCATATCACAGGGGAGGACCTACGAGCAGTACTTC. Translation: CASSISQGRTYEQYF.

This clonotype was detected once. The chain joins TRBV7-8 to TRBJ2-2; the match to TRBD1 covers 8 bases. Germline CDR1 is SGHVS and CDR2 is FQNEAQ. The CDR3 consists of 14 residues. V was pared by 5 bases and J by 6 bases, with 5 bases of the junction left unmatched. DNA of the CDR3: TGTGCCAGCAGCCCAGGGGGCTGGGCCGGGGAGCTGTTTTTT. Translating gives CASSPGGWAGELFF.

The chain has TRBV5-1 and TRBJ2-5; 12 bases fit TRBD2. Trimming took 5 bases from V and 6 from J; bases not matched to a gene: 11. The CDR3 totals 16 residues. Germline assignment: CDR1 SGHRS and CDR2 YFSETQ. The CDR3 sequence: CASRTTPSGGAKTQYF. In DNA form, the CDR3 reads TGCGCCAGCAGAACTACCCCTAGCGGGGGGGCAAAGACCCAGTACTTC.

The V gene is TRBV28, the J gene TRBJ1-5; D unclear. The CDR3 is 15 amino acids. The ends were cut back, 6 bases at V and 0 bases at J, with 12 bases in the middle. In germline, CDR1 is MDHEN, CDR2 SYDVKM. CDR3 in DNA: TGTGCCAGCAGACGGACGGGATATAGCAATCAGCCCCAGCATTTT. Translating it yields CASRRTGYSNQPQHF.

The genes are TRBV12-2 and TRBJ2-1; TRBD2, the table's D call, lacks a check against the DNA. TRBV12-2 is annotated as a pseudogene. This CDR3 has 21 amino acids. For the CDR3, the DNA is TGTGCAAGTCGCACCCGGACTAGCGGGAACGGATCAATCAGCTCCTACAATGAGCAGTTCTTC. Protein sequence: CASRTRTSGNGSISSYNEQFF.

This clonotype was recorded a few times. The gene calls are TRBV11-2 and TRBJ2-1; 11 nucleotides line up with TRBD2. V was clipped by 5 bases and J by 0 bases; unmatched bases: 12. CDR3 length: 19 amino acids. Germline loops: CDR1 SGHAT, CDR2 FQNNGV. The CDR3 is CASSPRGLAARSSYNEQFF. CDR3 in DNA: TGTGCCAGCAGCCCGAGGGGACTAGCGGCCAGAAGCTCCTACAATGAGCAGTTCTTC.

The chain carries TRBV20-1 and TRBJ2-3, with a tentative D call TRBD2 (5 bases). Trimming removed 0 bases at V and 1 base at J, with 11 bases between. The CDR3 loop spans 15 amino acids. Germline V gives CDR1 DFQATT, CDR2 SNEGSKA (reference sequence). CDR3 nucleotides: TGCAGTGCTAGAGATGCAGCGGAGGGCACAGATACGCAGTATTTT. Amino acids: CSARDAAEGTDTQYF.